The clone carrying this T cell receptor (beta chain) was seen at least ten times. Antigen unknown. Authors of the study amplified TCR beta CDR3 regions from RNA transcripts. The primer set for the first-round RT-PCR of the TCR CDR3 was HTBI. Using its own MiXCR run on the multiplex PCR reads, TCRdb lists one record per CDR3 protein. The table has approximately 600,000 distinct CDR3 sequences, roughly 14% seen once. The data belong to a study of T cells in Graves' hyperthyroidism and ophthalmopathy. About the study: Peripheral blood was acquired at first diagnosis, ahead of any therapy whatsoever.

Uncontrolled infection, other autoimmune disease, pregnancy or lactation excluded patients. Study-wide findings and caveats: Before onset, ophthalmopathy was predicted by the model a median around 6 months earlier.

What was sequenced was blood. The receptor was derived from a woman aged 40 to 50 with Graves' ophthalmopathy.

The CDR3 DNA sequence: TGCAGTGCTAGTTACTTGGCGGCGGGGGTGTATAGCAATCAGCCCCAGCATTTT. It translates to CSASYLAAGVYSNQPQHF. This chain links TRBV20-1 with TRBJ1-5; D is possibly TRBD1 (5 bases). The germline V gene encodes CDR1 DFQATT and CDR2 SNEGSKA (reference sequence). CDR3 length: 18 residues. V was clipped by 3 bases and J by 0 bases, with 21 bases between them.